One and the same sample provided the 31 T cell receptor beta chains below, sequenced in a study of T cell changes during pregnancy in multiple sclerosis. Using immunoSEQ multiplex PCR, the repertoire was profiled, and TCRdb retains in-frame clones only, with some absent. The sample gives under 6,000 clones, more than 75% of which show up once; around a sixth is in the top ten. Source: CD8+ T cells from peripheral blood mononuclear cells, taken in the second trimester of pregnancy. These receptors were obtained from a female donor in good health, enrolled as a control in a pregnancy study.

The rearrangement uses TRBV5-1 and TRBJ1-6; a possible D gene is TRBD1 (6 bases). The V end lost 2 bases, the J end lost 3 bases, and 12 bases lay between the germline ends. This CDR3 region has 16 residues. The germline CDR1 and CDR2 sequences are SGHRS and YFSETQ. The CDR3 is CASSFKTGLYNSPLHF. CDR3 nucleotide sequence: TGCGCCAGCAGCTTTAAGACAGGACTCTATAATTCACCCCTCCACTTT.

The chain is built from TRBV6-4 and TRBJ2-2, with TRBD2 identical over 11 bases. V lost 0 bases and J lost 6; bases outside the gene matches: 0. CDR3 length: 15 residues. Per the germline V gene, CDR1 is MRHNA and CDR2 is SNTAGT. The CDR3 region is CASSDSSGGAGELFF. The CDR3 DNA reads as TGTGCCAGCAGTGACTCTAGCGGGGGGGCCGGGGAGCTGTTTTTT.

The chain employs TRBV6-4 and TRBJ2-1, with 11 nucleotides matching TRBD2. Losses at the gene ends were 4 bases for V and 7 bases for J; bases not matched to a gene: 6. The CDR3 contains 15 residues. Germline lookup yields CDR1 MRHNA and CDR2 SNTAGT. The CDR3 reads CASSVGTSGGNEQFF. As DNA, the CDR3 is TGTGCCAGCAGTGTTGGGACTAGCGGAGGGAATGAGCAGTTCTTC.

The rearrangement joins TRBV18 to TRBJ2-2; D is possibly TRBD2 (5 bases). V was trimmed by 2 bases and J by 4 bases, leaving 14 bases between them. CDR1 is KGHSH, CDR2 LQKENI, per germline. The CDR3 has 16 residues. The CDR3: CASSPGELELTGELFF. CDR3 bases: TGTGCCAGCTCACCAGGGGAGTTAGAGCTCACCGGGGAGCTGTTTTTT.

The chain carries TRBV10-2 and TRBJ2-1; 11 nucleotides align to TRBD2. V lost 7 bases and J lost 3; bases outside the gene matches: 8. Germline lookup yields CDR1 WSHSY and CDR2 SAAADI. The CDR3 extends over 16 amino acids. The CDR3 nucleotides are TGCGCCAGCATCCCGGCCGGGACTAGCGGCTACAATGAGCAGTTCTTC. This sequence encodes CASIPAGTSGYNEQFF.

CDR3 in amino acids: CASSQGSGGQETQYF. The DNA for the CDR3 is TGTGCCAGCAGCCAAGGGAGCGGGGGGCAAGAGACCCAGTACTTC. The genes are TRBV4-2 and TRBJ2-5, with TRBD2 identical over 9 bases. V dropped 1 base and J dropped 2; count of bases not matched to a gene: 2. The CDR3 sequence is 15 residues long. From germline, CDR1 is LGHNA and CDR2 YNFKEQ.

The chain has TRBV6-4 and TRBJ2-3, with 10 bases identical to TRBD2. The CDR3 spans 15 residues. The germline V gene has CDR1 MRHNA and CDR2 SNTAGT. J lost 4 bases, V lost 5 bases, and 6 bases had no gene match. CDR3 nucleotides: TGTGCCAGCAGTCCTACTAGCGGGAACCCAGATACGCAGTATTTT. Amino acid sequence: CASSPTSGNPDTQYF.

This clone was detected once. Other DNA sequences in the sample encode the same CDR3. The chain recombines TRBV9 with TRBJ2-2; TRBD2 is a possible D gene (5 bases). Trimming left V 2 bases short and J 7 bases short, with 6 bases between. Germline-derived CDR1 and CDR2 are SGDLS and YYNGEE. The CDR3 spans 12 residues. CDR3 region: CASSVRGGELFF. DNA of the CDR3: TGTGCCAGCAGCGTTCGGGGCGGGGAGCTGTTTTTT. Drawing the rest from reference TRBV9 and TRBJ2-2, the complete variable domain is DSGVTQTPKHLITATGQRVTLRCSPRSGDLSVYWYQQSLDQGLQFLIQYYNGEERAKGNILERFSAQQFPDLHSELNLSSLELGDSALYFCASSVRGGELFFGEGSRLTVL.

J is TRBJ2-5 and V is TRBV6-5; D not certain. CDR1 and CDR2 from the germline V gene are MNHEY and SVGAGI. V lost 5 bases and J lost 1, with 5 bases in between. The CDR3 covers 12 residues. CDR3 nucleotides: TGTGCCAGCAGTGGCCCCCAAGAGACCCAGTACTTC. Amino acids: CASSGPQETQYF.

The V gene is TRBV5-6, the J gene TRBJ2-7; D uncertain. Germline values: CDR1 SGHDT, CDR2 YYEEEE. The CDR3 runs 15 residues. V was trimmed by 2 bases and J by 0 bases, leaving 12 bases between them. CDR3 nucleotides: TGTGCCAGCAGCTTTACCCTACGTAGCTCCTACGAGCAGTACTTC. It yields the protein CASSFTLRSSYEQYF.

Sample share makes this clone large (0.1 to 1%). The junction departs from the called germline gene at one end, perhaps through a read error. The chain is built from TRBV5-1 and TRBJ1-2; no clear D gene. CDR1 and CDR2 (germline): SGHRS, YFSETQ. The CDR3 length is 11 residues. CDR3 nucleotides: TGCGCCAGCAGCTTGAAGGGAGTCTTGGACTTC. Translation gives CASSLKGVLDF. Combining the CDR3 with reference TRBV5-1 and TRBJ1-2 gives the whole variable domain KAGVTQTPRYLIKTRGQQVTLSCSPISGHRSVSWYQQTPGQGLQFLFEYFSETQRNKGNFPGRFSGRQFSNSRSEMNVSTLELGDSALYLCASSLKGVLDFGSGTRLTVV.

CDR3 bases: TGTGCCAGCAGCTTAACGTTCGGGGGAGGGACCCCCAATGAGCAGTTCTTC. Amino acids: CASSLTFGGGTPNEQFF. The chain recombines TRBV7-3 with TRBJ2-1; 7 nucleotides align to TRBD2. CDR3 length equals 17 residues. Trimming at V came to 0 bases and at J to 6 bases, leaving 11 bases not matched to a gene. Germline CDR1 and CDR2: SGHTA and FQGTGA.

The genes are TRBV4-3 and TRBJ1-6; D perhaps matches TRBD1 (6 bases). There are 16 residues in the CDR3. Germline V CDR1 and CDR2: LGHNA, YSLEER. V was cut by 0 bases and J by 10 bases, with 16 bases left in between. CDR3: CASSQDFGQGSSPLHF. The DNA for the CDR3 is TGCGCCAGCAGCCAAGATTTCGGCCAGGGGTCCTCACCCCTCCACTTT.

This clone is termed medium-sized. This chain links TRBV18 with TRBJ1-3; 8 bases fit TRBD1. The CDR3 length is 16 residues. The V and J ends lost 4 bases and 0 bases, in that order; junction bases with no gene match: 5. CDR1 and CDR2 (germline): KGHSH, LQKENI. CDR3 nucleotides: TGTGCCAGCTCACGGGACAGGCCGCCCTCTGGAAACACCATATATTTT. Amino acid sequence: CASSRDRPPSGNTIYF.

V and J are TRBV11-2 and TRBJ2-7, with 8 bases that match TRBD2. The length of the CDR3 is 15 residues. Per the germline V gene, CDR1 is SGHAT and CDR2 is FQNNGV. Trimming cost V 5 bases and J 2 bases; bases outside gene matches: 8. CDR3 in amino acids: CASSPGGPGPYEQYF. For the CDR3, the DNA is TGTGCCAGCAGCCCGGGGGGGCCGGGGCCCTACGAGCAGTACTTC.

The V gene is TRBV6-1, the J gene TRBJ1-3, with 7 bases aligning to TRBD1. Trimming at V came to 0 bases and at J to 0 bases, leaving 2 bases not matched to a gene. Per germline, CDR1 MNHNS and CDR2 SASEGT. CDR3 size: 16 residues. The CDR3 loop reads CASSEAGTASGNTIYF. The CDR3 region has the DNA TGTGCCAGCAGTGAAGCAGGGACAGCCTCTGGAAACACCATATATTTT.

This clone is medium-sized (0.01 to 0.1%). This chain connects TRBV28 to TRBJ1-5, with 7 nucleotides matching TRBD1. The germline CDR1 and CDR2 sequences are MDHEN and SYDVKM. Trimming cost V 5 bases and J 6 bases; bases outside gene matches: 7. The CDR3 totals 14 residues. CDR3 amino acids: CASSPTGKVQPQHF. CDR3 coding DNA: TGTGCCAGCAGTCCGACAGGGAAAGTTCAGCCCCAGCATTTT.

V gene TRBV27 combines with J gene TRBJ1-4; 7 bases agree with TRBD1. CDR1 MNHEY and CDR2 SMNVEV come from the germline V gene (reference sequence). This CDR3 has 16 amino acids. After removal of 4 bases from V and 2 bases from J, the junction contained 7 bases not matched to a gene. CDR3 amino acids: CASSSTGRRTNEKLFF. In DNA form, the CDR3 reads TGTGCCAGCAGTTCGACAGGGAGAAGGACTAATGAAAAACTGTTTTTT.

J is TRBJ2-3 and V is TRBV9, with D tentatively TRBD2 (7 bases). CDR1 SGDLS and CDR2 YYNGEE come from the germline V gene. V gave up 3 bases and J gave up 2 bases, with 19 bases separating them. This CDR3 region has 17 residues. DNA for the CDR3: TGTGCCAGCAGCGCCAACCTCCGGGGGGCCAACACAGATACGCAGTATTTT. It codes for CASSANLRGANTDTQYF.

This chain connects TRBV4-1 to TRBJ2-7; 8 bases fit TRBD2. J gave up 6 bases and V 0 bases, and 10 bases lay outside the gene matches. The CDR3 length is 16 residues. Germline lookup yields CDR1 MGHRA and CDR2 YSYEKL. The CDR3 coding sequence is TGCGCCAGCAGCCAAGATCCGGGACTAGAGTTTTCCGAGCAGTACTTC. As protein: CASSQDPGLEFSEQYF.

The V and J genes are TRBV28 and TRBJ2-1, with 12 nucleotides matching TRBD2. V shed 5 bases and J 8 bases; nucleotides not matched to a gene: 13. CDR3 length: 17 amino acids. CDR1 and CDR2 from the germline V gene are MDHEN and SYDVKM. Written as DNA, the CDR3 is TGTGCCAGCAGTCAACCGACTAGCGGGAGCCACATTGATGAGCAGTTCTTC. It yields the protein CASSQPTSGSHIDEQFF.

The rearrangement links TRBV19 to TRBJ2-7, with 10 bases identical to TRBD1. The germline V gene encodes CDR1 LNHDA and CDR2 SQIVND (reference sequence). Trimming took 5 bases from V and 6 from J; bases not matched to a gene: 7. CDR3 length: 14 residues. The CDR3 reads CASSSGQGLAEQYF. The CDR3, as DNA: TGTGCCAGTAGTTCGGGACAGGGGTTGGCCGAGCAGTACTTC.

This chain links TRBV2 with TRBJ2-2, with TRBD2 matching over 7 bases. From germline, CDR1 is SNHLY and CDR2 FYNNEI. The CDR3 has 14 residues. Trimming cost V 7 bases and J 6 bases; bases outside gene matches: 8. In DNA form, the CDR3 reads TGTGCCAGCAAAACTGGACTAGATTCCGGGGAGCTGTTTTTT. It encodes CASKTGLDSGELFF.

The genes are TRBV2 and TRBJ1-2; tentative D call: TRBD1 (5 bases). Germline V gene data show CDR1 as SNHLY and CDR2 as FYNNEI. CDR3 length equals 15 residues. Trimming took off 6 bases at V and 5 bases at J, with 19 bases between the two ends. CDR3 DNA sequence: TGTGCCAGCAGATCAATTGAGGGTGGGGGGTATGGCTACACCTTC. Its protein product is CASRSIEGGGYGYTF.

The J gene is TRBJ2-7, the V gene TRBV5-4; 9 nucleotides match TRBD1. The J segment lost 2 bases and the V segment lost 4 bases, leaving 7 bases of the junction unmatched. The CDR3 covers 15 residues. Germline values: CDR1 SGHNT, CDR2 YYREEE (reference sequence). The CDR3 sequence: CASSPGQGGTYEQYF. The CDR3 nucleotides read TGTGCCAGCAGCCCGGGACAGGGAGGGACCTACGAGCAGTACTTC.

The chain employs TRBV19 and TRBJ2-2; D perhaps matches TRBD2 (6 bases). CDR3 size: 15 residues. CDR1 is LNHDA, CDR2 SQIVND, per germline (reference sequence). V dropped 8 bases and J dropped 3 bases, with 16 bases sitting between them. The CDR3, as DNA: TGTGCCAGTCGCCCCGCGGGGCGCGACACCGGGGAGCTGTTTTTT. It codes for CASRPAGRDTGELFF.

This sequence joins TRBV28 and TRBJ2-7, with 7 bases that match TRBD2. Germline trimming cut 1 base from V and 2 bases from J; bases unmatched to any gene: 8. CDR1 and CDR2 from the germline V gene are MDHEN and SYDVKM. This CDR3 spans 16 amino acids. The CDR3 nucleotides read TGTGCCAGCAGTTTATCCAGCGGGGACTCCCCCTACGAGCAGTACTTC. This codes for CASSLSSGDSPYEQYF.

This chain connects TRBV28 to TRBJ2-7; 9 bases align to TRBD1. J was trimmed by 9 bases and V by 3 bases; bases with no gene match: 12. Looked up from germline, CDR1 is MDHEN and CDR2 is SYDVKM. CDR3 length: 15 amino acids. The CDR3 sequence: CASSLPGQGPRAQYF. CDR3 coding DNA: TGTGCCAGCAGTTTGCCCGGACAGGGGCCCAGGGCGCAGTACTTC.

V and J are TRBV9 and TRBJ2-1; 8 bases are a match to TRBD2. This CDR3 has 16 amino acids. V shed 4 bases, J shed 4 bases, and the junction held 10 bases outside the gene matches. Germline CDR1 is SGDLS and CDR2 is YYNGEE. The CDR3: CASSLDPPSGYNEQFF. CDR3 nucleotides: TGTGCCAGCAGCCTCGATCCCCCTAGCGGGTACAATGAGCAGTTCTTC. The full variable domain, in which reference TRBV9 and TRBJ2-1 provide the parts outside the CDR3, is DSGVTQTPKHLITATGQRVTLRCSPRSGDLSVYWYQQSLDQGLQFLIQYYNGEERAKGNILERFSAQQFPDLHSELNLSSLELGDSALYFCASSLDPPSGYNEQFFGPGTRLTVL.

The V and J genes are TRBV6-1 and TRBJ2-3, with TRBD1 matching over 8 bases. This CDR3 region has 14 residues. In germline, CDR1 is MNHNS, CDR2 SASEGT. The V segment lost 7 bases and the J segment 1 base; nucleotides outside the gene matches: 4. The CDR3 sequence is CASTGGSGTDTQYF. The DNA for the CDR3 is TGTGCCAGCACAGGGGGCTCTGGCACAGATACGCAGTATTTT.

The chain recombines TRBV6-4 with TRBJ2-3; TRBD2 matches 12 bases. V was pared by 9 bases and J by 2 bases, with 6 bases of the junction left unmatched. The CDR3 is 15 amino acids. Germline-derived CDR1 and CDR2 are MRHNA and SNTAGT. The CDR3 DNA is TGTGCCAGTAAACTAGCGGGGGGTTCCACAGATACGCAGTATTTT. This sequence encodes CASKLAGGSTDTQYF.